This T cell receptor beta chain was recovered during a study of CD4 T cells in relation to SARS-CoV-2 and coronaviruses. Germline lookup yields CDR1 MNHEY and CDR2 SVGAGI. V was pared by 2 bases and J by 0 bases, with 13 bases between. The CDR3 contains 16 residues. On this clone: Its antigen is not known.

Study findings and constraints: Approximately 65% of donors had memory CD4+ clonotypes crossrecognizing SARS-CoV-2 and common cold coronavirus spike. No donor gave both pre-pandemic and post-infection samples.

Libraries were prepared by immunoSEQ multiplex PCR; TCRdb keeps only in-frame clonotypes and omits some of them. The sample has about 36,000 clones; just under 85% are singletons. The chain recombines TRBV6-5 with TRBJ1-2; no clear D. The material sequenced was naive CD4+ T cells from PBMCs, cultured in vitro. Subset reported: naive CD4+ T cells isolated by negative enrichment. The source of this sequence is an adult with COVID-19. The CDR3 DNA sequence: TGTGCCAGCAGTTACGTGGGCGAGCGAGCTAACTATGGCTACACCTTC. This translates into CASSYVGERANYGYTF.